This TCR beta chain was captured by sequencing in a study of spatial heterogeneity in lung cancer. The wider study: Across the raw uncorrected reads, a unique TCR and UMI combination was observed, on average, more than ten times.

Points on this clonotype: No antigen is known for it.

The study, taken as a whole, reports: Follow-up blood showed ubiquitous expanded tumor TCRs less than blood at resection did.

The CDR3 contains 14 residues. Trimming pared 4 bases from V and 4 bases from J, leaving 13 bases between. Germline V gene data show CDR1 as MDHEN and CDR2 as SYDVKM. Time point defined: blood at routine non-recurrence follow-up after resection. Whole RNA from tumor, nontumor lung or frozen PBMC was sequenced unsorted. TCRdb independently ran MiXCR on the 5' RACE reads; one entry per CDR3 protein. The repertoire holds some 120,000 distinct CDR3 sequences, with over 9% as singletons. The chain combines TRBV28 with TRBJ1-1; possibly TRBD1 for D (6 bases). The sequencing here drew on PBMCs, taken at follow-up. This sequence was found in a male donor with early-stage non-small cell lung cancer. CDR3 loop: CASSYGQPATEAFF. CDR3 DNA: TGTGCCAGCAGTTACGGACAGCCCGCCACTGAAGCTTTCTTT.